The 23 T cell receptor beta chains below all came from one sample that was sequenced in a study of T cells expressing NK-cell markers. TCRdb re-called the 5' RACE reads and catalogs CDR3 proteins one per entry, DNA excluded. Its listing shows 130,000 to 150,000 distinct CDR3 sequences. The sequenced sample consisted of blood T cells: a sorted CD56 or NKG2C T cell subset, CD4+ or CD8+ T cells, or bulk PBMC T cells (not recorded which). The receptors stem from a man aged 18-30 years in good health.

V is TRBV30 and J is TRBJ2-1; with no DNA, the TCRdb D assignment of TRBD1 cannot be verified. CDR1 and CDR2 from the germline V gene are GTSNPN and SVGIG (reference sequence). The CDR3 loop spans 15 amino acids. The CDR3 loop reads CAWSQTVLSYNEQFF.

V usage is TRBV7-9 and J usage is TRBJ2-5; TCRdb's assignment of TRBD1 cannot be checked, as there is no DNA. The CDR3 runs to 14 residues. CDR1 is SEHNR, CDR2 FQNEAQ, per germline (reference sequence). This CDR3 is CASMDNGPRETQYF.

This chain connects TRBV27 to TRBJ2-1; TCRdb proposes TRBD2, but this gene call is untestable without DNA. Per germline, CDR1 MNHEY and CDR2 SMNVEV (reference sequence). The CDR3 is made up of 16 amino acids. CDR3 in amino acids: CASSLGSSGPYNEQFF.

This chain joins TRBV29-1 and TRBJ2-5; TCRdb returns TRBD1, unconfirmable since there is no DNA. Germline V lookup: CDR1 SQVTM, CDR2 ANQGSEA. The CDR3 covers 11 residues. The CDR3 loop reads CSVHRQETQYF.

The chain uses TRBV30 and TRBJ1-1; TCRdb outputs TRBD1, but without DNA this stays unchecked. Per germline, CDR1 GTSNPN and CDR2 SVGIG (reference sequence). The CDR3 has 14 residues. The CDR3 region is CAWSSRDTLIEAFF.

The chain employs TRBV28 and TRBJ2-7; TCRdb's assignment of TRBD2 cannot be checked, as there is no DNA. Germline V gives CDR1 MDHEN, CDR2 SYDVKM. There are 14 residues in the CDR3. CDR3 region: CASSLLGRASEQYF.

This sequence joins TRBV4-3 and TRBJ2-5; TCRdb designates TRBD2, a call that cannot be tested without DNA. CDR1 and CDR2 from the germline V gene are LGHNA and YSLEER. CDR3 length equals 17 residues. The CDR3 loop reads CASSQEWGAELQETQYF.

The chain carries TRBV5-1 and TRBJ1-1; lacking DNA, the TRBD1 call made by TCRdb goes unchecked. The V gene's germline CDR1 is SGHRS and CDR2 YFSETQ. The CDR3 length is 14 residues. This CDR3 reads CASSLPGTGSGAFF.

V gene TRBV7-8 combines with J gene TRBJ1-5; checking the TCRdb D call of TRBD1 is not possible without DNA. CDR1 is SGHVS, CDR2 FQNEAQ, per germline. CDR3 length: 18 amino acids. Here the CDR3 reads CASSLGRPGTGANQPQHF.

The chain combines TRBV7-3 with TRBJ2-7; TCRdb reports TRBD1, a call that lacks DNA to check it against. Germline V CDR1 and CDR2: SGHTA, FQGTGA. CDR3 length equals 15 residues. The CDR3 loop is CASSLTVGRGYEQYF.

The genes are TRBV5-1 and TRBJ1-1. The CDR3 is 13 residues long. Looked up from germline, CDR1 is SGHRS and CDR2 is YFSETQ. CDR3 in amino acids: CASSLGRGTEAFF.

The CDR3 here is CASSPPGHGTEAFF. The chain links TRBV18 to TRBJ1-1; the D gene TCRdb calls, TRBD1, cannot be checked with no DNA. Per germline, CDR1 KGHSH and CDR2 LQKENI. The CDR3 is made up of 14 amino acids.

The chain combines TRBV7-9 with TRBJ2-1; the D call from TCRdb, TRBD2, cannot be confirmed without DNA. The CDR3 has 16 residues. Germline CDR1 SEHNR, CDR2 FQNEAQ (reference sequence). The CDR3 protein is CASSLGREGLVNEQFF.

The chain has TRBV6-1 and TRBJ2-5; TCRdb returns TRBD2, unconfirmable since there is no DNA. Looked up from germline, CDR1 is MNHNS and CDR2 is SASEGT. CDR3 length: 14 amino acids. The CDR3 is CASNSGRASETQYF.

V gene TRBV7-9 combines with J gene TRBJ2-4. Germline values: CDR1 SEHNR, CDR2 FQNEAQ (reference sequence). The CDR3 loop spans 13 amino acids. The CDR3 spells CASSLARVNIQYF.

J is TRBJ2-1 and V is TRBV12-3 or TRBV12-4; checking the TCRdb D call of TRBD1 is not possible without DNA. This CDR3 has 13 residues. CDR3 sequence reads: CASTMTDHNEQFF.

The chain has TRBV6-5 and TRBJ2-1; TCRdb designates TRBD1, a call that cannot be tested without DNA. The CDR3 has 14 amino acids. CDR1 MNHEY and CDR2 SVGAGI come from the germline V gene. CDR3 amino acids: CASSYSLSGGEQFF.

The J gene is TRBJ2-3, the V gene TRBV20-1; TCRdb proposes TRBD2, but this gene call is untestable without DNA. The CDR3 has 18 amino acids. Looked up from germline, CDR1 is DFQATT and CDR2 is SNEGSKA (reference sequence). This CDR3 is CSARDRGLAGGPADTQYF.

This chain connects TRBV7-2 to TRBJ2-1; TCRdb returns TRBD2, unconfirmable since there is no DNA. CDR1 is SGHTA and CDR2 is FQGNSA in the germline V gene. The CDR3 loop spans 19 amino acids. The CDR3 loop is CASSSPGLASPVGYNEQFF.

The chain joins TRBV5-1 to TRBJ2-3; checking the TCRdb D call of TRBD2 is not possible without DNA. Germline assignment: CDR1 SGHRS and CDR2 YFSETQ. This CDR3 is built from 15 residues. The CDR3 region is CASSLSAGLADTQYF.

The genes are TRBV7-2 and TRBJ2-3; as DNA is missing, the TRBD2 call by TCRdb cannot be tested. CDR1 SGHTA and CDR2 FQGNSA come from the germline V gene. The CDR3 covers 14 residues. The chain's CDR3 is CASSWASGRDTQYF. The variable domain in full, with the rest retrieved from reference TRBV7-2 and TRBJ2-3, is GAGVSQSPSNKVTEKGKDVELRCDPISGHTALYWYRQSLGQGLEFLIYFQGNSAPDKSGLPSDRFSAERTGGSVSTLTIQRTQQEDSAVYLCASSWASGRDTQYFGPGTRLTVL.

V usage is TRBV11-2 and J usage is TRBJ2-1; TCRdb reports TRBD2, a call that lacks DNA to check it against. The CDR3 runs 15 residues. CDR1 and CDR2 (germline): SGHAT, FQNNGV. CDR3 loop: CASSLGAGIGDEQFF. Using reference TRBV11-2 and TRBJ2-1 for the parts outside the CDR3, the full variable domain is EAGVAQSPRYKIIEKRQSVAFWCNPISGHATLYWYQQILGQGPKLLIQFQNNGVVDDSQLPKDRFSAERLKGVDSTLKIQPAKLEDSAVYLCASSLGAGIGDEQFFGPGTRLTVL.

The chain uses TRBV28 and TRBJ2-1; there is no DNA to check the TCRdb D call of TRBD1. The germline CDR1 and CDR2 sequences are MDHEN and SYDVKM. The length of the CDR3 is 12 residues. The CDR3 spells CAGRQGNGEQFF.